This TCR beta chain originates from a study of shared T cell receptors in the human thymus. Produced via immunoSEQ multiplex PCR; TCRdb's table is partial and in-frame only. Among under 450,000 clones listed, roughly 94% were seen once. This CDR3 has 15 residues. Germline CDR1 and CDR2: LNHDA and SQIVND (reference sequence). Trimming removed 7 bases at V and 1 base at J, with 15 bases between. The V gene is TRBV19, the J gene TRBJ2-3; the D gene is possibly TRBD2 (6 bases). The sequence was collected from a human donor. The specimen was thymocytes. The CDR3: CASTATSSCTDTQYF. The CDR3 DNA sequence: TGTGCCAGTACCGCGACTAGTTCTTGCACAGATACGCAGTATTTT. Using reference TRBV19 and TRBJ2-3 for the parts outside the CDR3, the full variable domain is DGGITQSPKYLFRKEGQNVTLSCEQNLNHDAMYWYRQDPGQGLRLIYYSQIVNDFQKGDIAEGYSVSREKKESFPLTVTSAQKNPTAFYLCASTATSSCTDTQYFGPGTRLTVL.